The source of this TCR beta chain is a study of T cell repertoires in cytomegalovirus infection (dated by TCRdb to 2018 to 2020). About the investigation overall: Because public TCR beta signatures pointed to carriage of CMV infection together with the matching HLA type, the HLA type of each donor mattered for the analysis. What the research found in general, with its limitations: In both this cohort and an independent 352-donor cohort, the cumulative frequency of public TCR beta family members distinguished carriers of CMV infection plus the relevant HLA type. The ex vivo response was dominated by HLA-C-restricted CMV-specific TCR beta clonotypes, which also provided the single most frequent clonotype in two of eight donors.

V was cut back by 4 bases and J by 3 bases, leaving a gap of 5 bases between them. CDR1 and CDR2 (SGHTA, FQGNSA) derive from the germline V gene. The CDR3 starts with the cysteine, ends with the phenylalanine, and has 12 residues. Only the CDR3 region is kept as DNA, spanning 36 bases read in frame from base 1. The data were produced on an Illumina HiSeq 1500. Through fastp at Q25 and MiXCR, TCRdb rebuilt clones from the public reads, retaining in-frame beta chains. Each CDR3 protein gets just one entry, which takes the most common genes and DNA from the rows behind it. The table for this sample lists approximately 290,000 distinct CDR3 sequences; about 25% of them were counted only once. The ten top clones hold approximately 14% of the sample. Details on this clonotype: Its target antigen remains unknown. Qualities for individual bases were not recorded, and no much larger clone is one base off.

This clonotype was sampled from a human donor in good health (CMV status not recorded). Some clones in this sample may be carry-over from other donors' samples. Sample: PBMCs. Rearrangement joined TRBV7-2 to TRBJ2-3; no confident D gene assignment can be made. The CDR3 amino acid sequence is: CASSWKTDTQYF. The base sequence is TGTGCCAGCAGCTGGAAAACAGATACGCAGTATTTT.